Following are 16 T cell receptor beta chains from one sample sequenced in a study of brain T cells in children with intractable seizures (dated by TCRdb to about 2021). Receptors were amplified or captured by the immunoSEQ multiplex PCR assay. This immuneACCESS table, as held by TCRdb, lists in-frame sequences with V and J called but not all clones. Of the missing ones, under half trace to an unresolved V gene in checked studies; the others have no known cause. This sample has some 20,000 clones in its table, and 85% to 95% of those were observed once. 6.4% of the sample is held by the ten biggest clonotypes. What this sample's time point label stands for: resected brain tissue, or blood drawn just prior to surgery. Sequencing was performed on peripheral blood, taken at surgery. Receptors were obtained from a boy between 10 and 17 years old with focal cortical dysplasia and intractable seizures.

The J gene is TRBJ1-2, the V gene TRBV18; D uncertain. Deletions cut 3 bases from V and 2 bases from J, with 7 bases between. From germline, CDR1 is KGHSH and CDR2 LQKENI. This CDR3 is 13 amino acids long. The DNA of the CDR3 is TGTGCCAGCTCACCGGTAGGGAACTATGGCTACACCTTC. It translates to CASSPVGNYGYTF.

CDR3 residues: CASSPDAGSGANVLTF. The CDR3 DNA reads TGTGCCAGCAGCCCAGATGCAGGCTCTGGGGCCAACGTCCTGACTTTC. The chain employs TRBV7-8 and TRBJ2-6; D not resolved. The CDR3 runs to 16 residues. The V and J ends lost 5 bases and 0 bases respectively, with 11 bases between them. Germline CDR1 is SGHVS and CDR2 is FQNEAQ.

The chain combines TRBV27 with TRBJ1-1; D is ambiguous. The germline gives CDR1 MNHEY, CDR2 SMNVEV (reference sequence). The CDR3 contains 11 residues. V lost 3 bases to trimming and J lost 11 bases, with 10 bases between them. The CDR3 DNA reads TGTGCCAGCAGTTTCTACCCGGGGGCTTTCTTT. It is translated as CASSFYPGAFF.

This clone was detected only once. V and J are TRBV5-8 and TRBJ1-4, with D possibly matching TRBD1 (6 bases). Germline loops: CDR1 SGHTS, CDR2 YDEGEE. V was pared by 7 bases and J by 8 bases, with 15 bases between. CDR3 length equals 13 residues. The CDR3 is CASSEGGWEKLFF. CDR3 coding DNA: TGTGCCAGCTCAGAAGGGGGTTGGGAAAAACTGTTTTTT.

V is TRBV9 and J is TRBJ2-5, with D hard to call. With 2 bases removed from V and 5 bases from J, the gap between germline ends came to 7 bases. CDR1 and CDR2 (germline): SGDLS, YYNGEE. The CDR3 is made up of 12 amino acids. The CDR3 DNA reads TGTGCCAGCAGCGTTGGTGGGGAGACCCAGTACTTC. Protein: CASSVGGETQYF.

This clone was counted between two and nine times. The V call is TRBV5-6, the J call TRBJ1-1, with D uncertain. This CDR3 spans 13 amino acids. From germline, CDR1 is SGHDT and CDR2 YYEEEE. Trimming took 3 bases from V and 1 from J, leaving 7 bases between them. The CDR3 spells CASSWGGNTEAFF. The DNA of the CDR3 is TGTGCCAGCAGCTGGGGTGGGAACACTGAAGCTTTCTTT.

This chain uses TRBV29-1 with TRBJ2-1; no definite D call. In germline, CDR1 is SQVTM, CDR2 ANQGSEA. This CDR3 is 15 amino acids long. Trimming cost V 2 bases and J 2 bases, with 13 bases left between them. The CDR3 protein is CSVEKEGHPYNEQFF. The CDR3 DNA reads TGCAGCGTTGAAAAAGAAGGGCACCCCTACAATGAGCAGTTCTTC.

In its sample, this clone was seen a few times. V gene TRBV5-1 combines with J gene TRBJ1-1; 7 positions agree with TRBD1. Germline V gene data show CDR1 as SGHRS and CDR2 as YFSETQ. The CDR3 has 14 residues. Trimming at V came to 4 bases and at J to 5 bases, leaving 8 bases not matched to a gene. This CDR3 is CASSLPRGETEAFF. CDR3 nucleotide sequence: TGCGCCAGCAGCCTCCCCAGGGGGGAGACTGAAGCTTTCTTT.

The genes are TRBV6-5 and TRBJ1-4, with D possibly TRBD1 on 6 matching bases. CDR1 MNHEY and CDR2 SVGAGI come from the germline V gene. V lost 6 bases and J 8 bases, leaving 16 bases between the germline ends. The CDR3 runs to 14 residues. CDR3 sequence reads: CASSLTGGDEKLFF. As DNA, the CDR3 is TGTGCCAGCAGCTTGACAGGCGGGGACGAAAAACTGTTTTTT.

This chain uses TRBV6-5 with TRBJ1-1; 7 bases fit TRBD1. Germline V gives CDR1 MNHEY, CDR2 SVGAGI. V lost 4 bases and J lost 7; bases outside the gene matches: 3. The CDR3 is 12 residues long. For the CDR3, the DNA is TGTGCCAGCAGTTTCCGGACAGGTGAAGCTTTCTTT. Protein sequence: CASSFRTGEAFF.

CDR3 in DNA: TGTGCCAGCAGTTTCAGAACTGAAGCTTTCTTT. The encoded protein is CASSFRTEAFF. The rearrangement uses TRBV28 and TRBJ1-1; no clear D. V dropped 3 bases and J dropped 5 bases, with 4 bases sitting between them. This CDR3 has 11 residues. Germline V gives CDR1 MDHEN, CDR2 SYDVKM.

This rearrangement joins TRBV7-3 to TRBJ2-3, with no clear D. CDR1 and CDR2 from the germline V gene are SGHTA and FQGTGA. Trimming shortened V by 3 bases and J by 3 bases, and 10 bases separated the two germline ends. This CDR3 has 14 amino acids. CDR3: CASSFSPTTDTQYF. The CDR3 nucleotides read TGTGCCAGCAGCTTCAGTCCTACGACAGATACGCAGTATTTT. Together with reference TRBV7-3 and TRBJ2-3, the CDR3 gives the full variable domain: GAGVSQTPSNKVTEKGKYVELRCDPISGHTALYWYRQSLGQGPEFLIYFQGTGAADDSGLPNDRFFAVRPEGSVSTLKIQRTERGDSAVYLCASSFSPTTDTQYFGPGTRLTVL.

This sequence joins TRBV9 and TRBJ2-3; D gene ambiguous. CDR1 is SGDLS and CDR2 is YYNGEE in the germline V gene. The CDR3 totals 15 residues. The V and J ends lost 0 bases and 1 base respectively, with 9 bases between them. CDR3 in DNA: TGTGCCAGCAGCGTAGGACGTAGCCGCACAGATACGCAGTATTTT. Its translation: CASSVGRSRTDTQYF.

The chain carries TRBV4-2 and TRBJ2-1, with 12 bases fitting TRBD2. Trimming at V came to 8 bases and at J to 0 bases, leaving 17 bases not matched to a gene. CDR1 is LGHNA and CDR2 is YNFKEQ in the germline V gene. The CDR3 covers 20 residues. The CDR3 is CASQRGDGTSGWSSYNEQFF. Written as DNA, the CDR3 is TGTGCCAGCCAAAGAGGAGACGGGACTAGCGGGTGGAGCTCCTACAATGAGCAGTTCTTC.

The V and J genes are TRBV28 and TRBJ1-5, with D possibly being TRBD1 (6 bases). Germline CDR1 reads MDHEN; CDR2 reads SYDVKM. The CDR3 contains 15 residues. Trimming took off 8 bases at V and 7 bases at J, with 21 bases between the two ends. The CDR3 DNA reads as TGTGCCAGCGGGCGGGGTATGGGGGCCGGGCAGCCCCAGCATTTT. It codes for CASGRGMGAGQPQHF.

The sample holds one count of this clone. The chain is built from TRBV3-1 (or the pseudogene TRBV3-2) and TRBJ1-1; TRBD1 matches 7 bases. Trimming at V came to 3 bases and at J to 1 base, leaving 5 bases not matched to a gene. Per the germline V gene, CDR1 is LGHDT and CDR2 is YNNKEL (reference sequence). The CDR3 extends over 15 amino acids. In DNA, the CDR3 is TGTGCCAGCAGCCAGTATCGGGACAGGAACACTGAAGCTTTCTTT. This codes for CASSQYRDRNTEAFF.